The clone carrying this T cell receptor (beta chain) was seen repeatedly, ten times or more. Clones were read by immunoSEQ multiplex PCR, and TCRdb kept only the in-frame ones, dropping some. The table records about 1.1 million clones, about four fifths of them present only once. This specimen comes from a study of shared clonotypes between healthy human individuals. Germline V gene lookup returns CDR1 SGHTA and CDR2 FQGNSA. The V end was cut by 5 bases, the J end by 1 base, with 11 bases between. The CDR3 length is 14 residues. This clonotype was sampled from a man in his late teens or twenties in good health. Some clones in this sample may be carry-over from other donors' samples. Sequencing was performed on memory CD4+ T cells from PBMCs. The sample's subset: CD45RA-negative fraction. The chain couples TRBV7-2 to TRBJ1-1; D is unresolved. The CDR3 coding sequence is TGTGCCAGCAGCAAACCCACAGAGAACACTGAAGCTTTCTTT. Translated, it gives CASSKPTENTEAFF. Together with reference TRBV7-2 and TRBJ1-1, the CDR3 gives the full variable domain: GAGVSQSPSNKVTEKGKDVELRCDPISGHTALYWYRQSLGQGLEFLIYFQGNSAPDKSGLPSDRFSAERTGGSVSTLTIQRTQQEDSAVYLCASSKPTENTEAFFGQGTRLTVV.